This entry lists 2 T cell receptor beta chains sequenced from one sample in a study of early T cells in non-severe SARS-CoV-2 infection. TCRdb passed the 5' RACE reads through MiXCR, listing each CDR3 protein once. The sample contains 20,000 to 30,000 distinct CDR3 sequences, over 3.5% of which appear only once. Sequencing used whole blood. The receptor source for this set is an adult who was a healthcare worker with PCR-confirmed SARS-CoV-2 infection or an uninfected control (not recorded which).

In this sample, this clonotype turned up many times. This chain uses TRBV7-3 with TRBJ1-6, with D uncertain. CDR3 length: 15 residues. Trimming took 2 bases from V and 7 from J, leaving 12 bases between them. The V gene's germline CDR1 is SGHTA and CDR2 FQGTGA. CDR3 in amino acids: CASSLGQAGNSPLHF. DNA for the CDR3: TGTGCCAGCAGCTTAGGCCAGGCGGGGAATTCACCCCTCCACTTT.

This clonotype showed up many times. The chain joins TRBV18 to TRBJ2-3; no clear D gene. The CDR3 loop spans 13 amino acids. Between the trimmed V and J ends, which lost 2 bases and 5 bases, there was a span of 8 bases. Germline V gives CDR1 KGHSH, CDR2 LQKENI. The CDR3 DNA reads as TGTGCCAGCTCACCAGGGGTCGGAGATACGCAGTATTTT. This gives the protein CASSPGVGDTQYF.